These 8 T cell receptor beta chains came from one sample sequenced in a study of technical replicates of blood from several donors. Generated by immunoSEQ multiplex PCR, the TCRdb table keeps only in-frame clones and is missing some. Of tens of thousands of clones listed, roughly 90% are singletons. Sequenced material: PBMCs. The receptors derive from a human donor in good health. Some clones in this sample may be carry-over from other donors' samples.

This sequence joins TRBV4-3 and TRBJ2-7; D is possibly TRBD1 (5 bases). Trimming shortened V by 4 bases and J by 1 base, and 17 bases separated the two germline ends. Germline V gene sequence: CDR1 LGHNA, CDR2 YSLEER. CDR3 length equals 16 residues. CDR3 region: CASSRGSGQGSYEQYF. In nucleotides, the CDR3 is TGCGCCAGCAGCCGGGGCAGTGGGCAGGGTTCCTACGAGCAGTACTTC.

The rearrangement joins TRBV9 to TRBJ2-5; 9 bases are a match to TRBD2. The germline V gene encodes CDR1 SGDLS and CDR2 YYNGEE. With 1 base clipped from V and 5 bases from J, the junction kept 12 bases outside the gene matches. CDR3 length equals 17 residues. The CDR3: CASSVTASGIQGETQYF. The CDR3 coding sequence is TGTGCCAGCAGCGTAACTGCTAGCGGGATACAAGGGGAGACCCAGTACTTC.

The chain uses TRBV7-9 and TRBJ2-7; possible D gene TRBD1, 6 bases. The length of the CDR3 is 14 residues. Trimming removed 5 bases at V and 2 bases at J, with 13 bases between. Germline V gene sequence: CDR1 SEHNR, CDR2 FQNEAQ (reference sequence). CDR3 region: CASSPRDTPYEQYF. DNA of the CDR3: TGTGCCAGCAGCCCCCGGGACACCCCCTACGAGCAGTACTTC. Supplemented by reference TRBV7-9 and TRBJ2-7, the full variable domain reads DTGVSQNPRHKITKRGQNVTFRCDPISEHNRLYWYRQTLGQGPEFLTYFQNEAQLEKSRLLSDRFSAERPKGSFSTLEIQRTEQGDSAMYLCASSPRDTPYEQYFGPGTRLTVT.

The chain uses TRBV5-1 and TRBJ2-1; D may be TRBD2 (6 bases). Germline loops: CDR1 SGHRS, CDR2 YFSETQ. The CDR3 totals 14 residues. V was cut by 2 bases and J by 3 bases, with 9 bases left in between. The chain's CDR3 is CASSFASDYNEQFF. The CDR3 DNA reads as TGCGCCAGCAGCTTTGCTAGCGACTACAATGAGCAGTTCTTC. Complete variable domain (other parts from reference TRBV5-1 and TRBJ2-1): KAGVTQTPRYLIKTRGQQVTLSCSPISGHRSVSWYQQTPGQGLQFLFEYFSETQRNKGNFPGRFSGRQFSNSRSEMNVSTLELGDSALYLCASSFASDYNEQFFGPGTRLTVL.

The genes are TRBV6-5 and TRBJ2-7; TRBD2 agrees at 12 bases. Germline CDR1 MNHEY, CDR2 SVGAGI. J lost 3 bases, V lost 6 bases, and 6 bases had no gene match. This CDR3 is 15 amino acids long. The CDR3 is CASRALAGGFYEQYF. CDR3 DNA: TGTGCCAGCAGGGCTCTAGCGGGAGGGTTCTACGAGCAGTACTTC.

This chain links TRBV27 with TRBJ2-1; the D gene is possibly TRBD2 (6 bases). The germline gives CDR1 MNHEY, CDR2 SMNVEV (reference sequence). This CDR3 has 15 amino acids. Trimming shortened V by 4 bases and J by 8 bases, and 18 bases separated the two germline ends. The CDR3 sequence is CASSSRLERVDEQFF. CDR3 bases: TGTGCCAGCAGTTCCCGACTAGAAAGGGTAGATGAGCAGTTCTTC.

CDR3 loop: CASGGDPYFNNEQFF. CDR3 DNA sequence: TGTGCCAGCGGGGGGGACCCCTACTTCAACAATGAGCAGTTCTTC. The chain uses TRBV6-1 and TRBJ2-1; 7 bases are a match to TRBD2. The junction had 12 bases not matched to a gene; V was cut back by 8 bases and J by 5 bases. CDR3 length: 15 amino acids. Germline CDR1 and CDR2: MNHNS and SASEGT.

The chain uses TRBV30 and TRBJ2-3; TRBD2 aligns across 8 bases. Germline assignment: CDR1 GTSNPN and CDR2 SVGIG (reference sequence). With 3 bases clipped from V and 2 bases from J, the junction kept 4 bases outside the gene matches. This CDR3 spans 14 amino acids. In DNA form, the CDR3 reads TGTGCCTGGAGCCTAGCGGGCCTCACAGATACGCAGTATTTT. As protein: CAWSLAGLTDTQYF.